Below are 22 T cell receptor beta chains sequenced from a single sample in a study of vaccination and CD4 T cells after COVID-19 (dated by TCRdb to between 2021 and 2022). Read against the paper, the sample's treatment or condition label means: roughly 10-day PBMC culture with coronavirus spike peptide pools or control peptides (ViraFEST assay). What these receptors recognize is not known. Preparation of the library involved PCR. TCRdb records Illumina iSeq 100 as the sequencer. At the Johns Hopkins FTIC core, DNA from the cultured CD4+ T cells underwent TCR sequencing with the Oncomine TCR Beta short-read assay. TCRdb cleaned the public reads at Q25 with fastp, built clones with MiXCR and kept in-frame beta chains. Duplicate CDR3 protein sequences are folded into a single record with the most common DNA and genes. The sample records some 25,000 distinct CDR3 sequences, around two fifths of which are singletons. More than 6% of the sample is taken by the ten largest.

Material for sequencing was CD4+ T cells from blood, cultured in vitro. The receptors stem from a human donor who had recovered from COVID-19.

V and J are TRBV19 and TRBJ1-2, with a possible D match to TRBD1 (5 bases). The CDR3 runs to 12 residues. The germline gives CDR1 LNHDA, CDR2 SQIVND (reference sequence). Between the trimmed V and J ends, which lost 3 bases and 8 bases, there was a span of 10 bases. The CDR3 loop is CASSIAGLGYTF. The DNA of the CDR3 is TGTGCCAGTAGTATCGCAGGGCTAGGCTACACCTTC.

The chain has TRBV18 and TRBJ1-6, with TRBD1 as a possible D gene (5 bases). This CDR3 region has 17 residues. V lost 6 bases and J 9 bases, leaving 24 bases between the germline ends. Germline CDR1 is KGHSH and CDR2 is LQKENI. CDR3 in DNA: TGTGCCAGCTCCCCGACAGCGGGCCCTTTAACGAGTTCACCCCTCCACTTT. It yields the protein CASSPTAGPLTSSPLHF.

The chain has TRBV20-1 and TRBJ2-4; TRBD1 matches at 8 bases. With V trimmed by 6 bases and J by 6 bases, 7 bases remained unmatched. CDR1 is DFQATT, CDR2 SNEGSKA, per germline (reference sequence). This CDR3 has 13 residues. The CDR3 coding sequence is TGCAGTGCCTCTGGACAGGGCGGAAACATTCAGTACTTC. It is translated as CSASGQGGNIQYF.

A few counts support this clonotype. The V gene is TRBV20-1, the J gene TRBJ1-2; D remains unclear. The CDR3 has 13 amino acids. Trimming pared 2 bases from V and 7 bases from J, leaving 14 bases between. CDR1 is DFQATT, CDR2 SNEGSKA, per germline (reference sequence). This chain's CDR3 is CSARRVMVGGYTF. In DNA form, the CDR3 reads TGCAGTGCTAGAAGGGTTATGGTCGGTGGCTACACCTTC.

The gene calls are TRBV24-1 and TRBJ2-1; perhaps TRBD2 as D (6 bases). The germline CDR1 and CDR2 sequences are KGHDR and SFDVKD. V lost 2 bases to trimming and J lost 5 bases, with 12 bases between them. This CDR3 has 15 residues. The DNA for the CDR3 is TGTGCCACCAGTGATTCTATGCTAGCGCACAATGAGCAGTTCTTC. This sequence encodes CATSDSMLAHNEQFF.

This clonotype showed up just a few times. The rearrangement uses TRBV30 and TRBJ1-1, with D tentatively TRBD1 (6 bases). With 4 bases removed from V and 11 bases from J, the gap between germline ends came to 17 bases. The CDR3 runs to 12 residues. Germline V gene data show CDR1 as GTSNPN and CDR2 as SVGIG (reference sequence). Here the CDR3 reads CAWIRGGREAFF. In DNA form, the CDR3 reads TGTGCCTGGATTCGGGGGGGGCGTGAGGCTTTCTTT.

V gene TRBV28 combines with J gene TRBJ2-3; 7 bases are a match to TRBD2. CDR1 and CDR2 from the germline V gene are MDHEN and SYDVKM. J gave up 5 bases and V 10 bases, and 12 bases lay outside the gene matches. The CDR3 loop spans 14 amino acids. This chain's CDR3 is CATQGAGWGDTQYF. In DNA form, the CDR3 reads TGTGCCACCCAGGGAGCGGGATGGGGAGATACGCAGTATTTT.

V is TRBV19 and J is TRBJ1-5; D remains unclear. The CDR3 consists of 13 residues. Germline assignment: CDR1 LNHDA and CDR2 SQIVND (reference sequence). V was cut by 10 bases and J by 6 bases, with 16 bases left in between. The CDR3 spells CATRGPSSQPQHF. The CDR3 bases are TGTGCCACCCGAGGACCGTCCTCTCAGCCCCAGCATTTT.

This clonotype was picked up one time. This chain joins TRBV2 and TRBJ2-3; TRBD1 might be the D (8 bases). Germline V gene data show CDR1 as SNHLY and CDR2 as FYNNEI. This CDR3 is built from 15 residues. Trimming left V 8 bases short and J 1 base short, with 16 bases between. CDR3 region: CASETGEGRTDTQYF. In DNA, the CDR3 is TGTGCCAGCGAGACAGGGGAGGGCCGCACAGATACGCAGTATTTT.

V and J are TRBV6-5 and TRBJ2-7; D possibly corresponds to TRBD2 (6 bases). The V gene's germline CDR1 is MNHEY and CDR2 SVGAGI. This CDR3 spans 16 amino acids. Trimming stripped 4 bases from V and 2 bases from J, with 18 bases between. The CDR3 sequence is CASSSPDGGKTYEQYF. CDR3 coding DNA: TGTGCCAGCAGTTCCCCCGACGGGGGAAAAACCTACGAGCAGTACTTC.

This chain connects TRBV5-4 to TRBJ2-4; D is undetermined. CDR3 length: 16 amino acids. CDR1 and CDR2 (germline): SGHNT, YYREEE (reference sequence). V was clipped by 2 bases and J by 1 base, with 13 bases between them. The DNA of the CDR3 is TGTGCCAGCAGCTTATTCCGGCCCCGGGCCAAAAACATTCAGTACTTC. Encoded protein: CASSLFRPRAKNIQYF.

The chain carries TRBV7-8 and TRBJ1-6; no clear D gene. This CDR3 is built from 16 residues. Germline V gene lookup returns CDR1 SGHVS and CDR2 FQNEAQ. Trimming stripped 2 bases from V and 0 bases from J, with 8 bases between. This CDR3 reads CASSLLSSSYNSPLHF. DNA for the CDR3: TGTGCCAGCAGCTTATTGAGTAGCTCCTATAATTCACCCCTCCACTTT.

This CDR3 is CASSVAVAKNIQYF. DNA for the CDR3: TGCGCCAGCAGTGTGGCGGTAGCCAAAAACATTCAGTACTTC. The gene calls are TRBV4-3 and TRBJ2-4; D remains ambiguous. The CDR3 runs to 14 residues. Germline V CDR1 and CDR2: LGHNA, YSLEER. Trimming took off 6 bases at V and 0 bases at J, with 9 bases between the two ends.

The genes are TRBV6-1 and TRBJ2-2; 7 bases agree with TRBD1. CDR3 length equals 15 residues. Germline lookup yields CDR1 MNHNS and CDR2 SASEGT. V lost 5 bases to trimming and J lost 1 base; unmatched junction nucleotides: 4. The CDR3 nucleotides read TGTGCCAGCAGTCTCCGGGACAGGAACACCGGGGAGCTGTTTTTT. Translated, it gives CASSLRDRNTGELFF.

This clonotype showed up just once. CDR3 DNA sequence: TGTGCCAGCAGCTTGCGGAGGGGGGATGAGCAGTTCTTC. This sequence encodes CASSLRRGDEQFF. The chain is built from TRBV7-2 and TRBJ2-1; D tentatively reads TRBD1 or TRBD2 (6 bases each). The length of the CDR3 is 13 residues. Trimming took 3 bases from V and 8 from J, leaving 11 bases between them. Germline assignment: CDR1 SGHTA and CDR2 FQGNSA.

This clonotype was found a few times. The CDR3 DNA sequence: TGTGCCAGCAGGACCCAGGGGGGAGGGAACACTGAAGCTTTCTTT. Protein product: CASRTQGGGNTEAFF. The chain carries TRBV6-4 and TRBJ1-1, with TRBD1 identical over 7 bases. Trimming took 6 bases from V and 1 from J; bases not matched to a gene: 8. Germline assignment: CDR1 MRHNA and CDR2 SNTAGT. The CDR3 has 15 residues.

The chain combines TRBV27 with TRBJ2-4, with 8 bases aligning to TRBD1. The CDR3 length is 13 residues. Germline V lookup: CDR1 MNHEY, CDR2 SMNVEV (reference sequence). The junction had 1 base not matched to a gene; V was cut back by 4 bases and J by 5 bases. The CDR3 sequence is CASSSDRENIQYF. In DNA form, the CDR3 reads TGTGCCAGCAGTTCGGACAGGGAAAACATTCAGTACTTC.

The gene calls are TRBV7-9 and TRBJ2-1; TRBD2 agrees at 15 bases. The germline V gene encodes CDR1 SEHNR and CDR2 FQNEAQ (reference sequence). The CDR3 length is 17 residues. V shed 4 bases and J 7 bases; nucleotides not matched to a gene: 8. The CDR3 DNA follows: TGTGCCAGCAGCTATCCGGGACTAGCGGGAGGAGGGAATGAGCAGTTCTTC. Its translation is CASSYPGLAGGGNEQFF.

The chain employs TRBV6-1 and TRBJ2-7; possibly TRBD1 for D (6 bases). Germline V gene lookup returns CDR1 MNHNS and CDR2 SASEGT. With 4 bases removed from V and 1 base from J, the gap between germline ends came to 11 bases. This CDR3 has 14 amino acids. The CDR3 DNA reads TGTGCCAGCAGTGTCAGGGGTACTTCCTACGAGCAGTACTTC. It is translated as CASSVRGTSYEQYF.

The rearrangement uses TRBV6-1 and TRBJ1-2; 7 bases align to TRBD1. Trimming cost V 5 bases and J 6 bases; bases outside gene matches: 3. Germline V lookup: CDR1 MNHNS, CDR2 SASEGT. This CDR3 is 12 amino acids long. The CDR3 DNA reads TGTGCCAGCAGTACACAGGGGAATGGCTACACCTTC. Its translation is CASSTQGNGYTF.

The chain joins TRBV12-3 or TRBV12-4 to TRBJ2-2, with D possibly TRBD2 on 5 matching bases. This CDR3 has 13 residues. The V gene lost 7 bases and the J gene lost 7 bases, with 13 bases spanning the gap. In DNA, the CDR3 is TGTGCCAGCAATGGGGAGTCGTTCGGGGAGCTGTTTTTT. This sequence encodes CASNGESFGELFF.

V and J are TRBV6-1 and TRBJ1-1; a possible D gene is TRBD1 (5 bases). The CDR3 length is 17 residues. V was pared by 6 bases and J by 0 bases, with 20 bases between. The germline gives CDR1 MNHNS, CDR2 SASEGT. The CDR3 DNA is TGTGCCAGCAGCCCAGGGACGGGGGGAAAAATGAACACTGAAGCTTTCTTT. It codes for CASSPGTGGKMNTEAFF.